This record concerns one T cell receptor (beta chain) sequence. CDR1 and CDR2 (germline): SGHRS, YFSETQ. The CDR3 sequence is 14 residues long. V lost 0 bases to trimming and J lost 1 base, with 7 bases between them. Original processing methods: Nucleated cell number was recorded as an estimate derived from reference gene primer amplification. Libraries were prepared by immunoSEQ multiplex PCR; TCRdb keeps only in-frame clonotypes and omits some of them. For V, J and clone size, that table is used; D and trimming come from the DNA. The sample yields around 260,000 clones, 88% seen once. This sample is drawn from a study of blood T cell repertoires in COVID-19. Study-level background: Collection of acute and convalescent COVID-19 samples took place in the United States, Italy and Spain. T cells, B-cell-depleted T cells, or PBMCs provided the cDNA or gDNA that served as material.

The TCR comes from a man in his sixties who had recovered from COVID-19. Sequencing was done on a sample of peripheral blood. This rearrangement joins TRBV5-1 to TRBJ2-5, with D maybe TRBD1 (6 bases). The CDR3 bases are TGCGCCAGCAGCTTGGTGGACAGCCAAGAGACCCAGTACTTC. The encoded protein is CASSLVDSQETQYF.